This is a list of T cell receptor beta chains from one sample in a study of T-cell memory formation after mild COVID-19. TCRdb fed the 5' RACE reads into MiXCR, producing one record per CDR3 protein. The sample lists almost 35,000 distinct CDR3 sequences, 7% to 8% occurring once. Sequenced sample: PBMCs or a T cell subset sorted from them (not recorded which). Receptor source: a man between 18 and 29 years old who had mild COVID-19 (a few samples of this study predate the infection). Cell type and time point are not known. The CDR3 runs from the conserved cysteine through the conserved F or W. Each record gives: V gene, CDR3 length, D gene, J gene, clone size, CDR3 protein, CDR3 DNA. D genes are given only for firm matches. Only part of the rows carry a size: once, few, many, or a class if the clone is expanded.

V: TRBV20-1; length: 11; D: NA; J: TRBJ1-5; size: many; CDR3: CSASGGSRKDF; DNA: TGCAGTGCTAGTGGGGGGTCGAGGAAGGATTTT
V: TRBV30; length: 14; D: NA; J: TRBJ1-4; size: many; CDR3: CAWSVGMGREKLFF; DNA: TGTGCCTGGAGTGTGGGAATGGGACGGGAAAAACTGTTTTTT
V: TRBV2; length: 13; D: TRBD2; J: TRBJ2-3; size: NA; CDR3: CASSVGTTGTQYF; DNA: TGTGCCAGCAGTGTCGGGACTACGGGTACGCAGTATTTT
V: TRBV6-6; length: 14; D: TRBD1; J: TRBJ2-5; size: many; CDR3: CASSYGTVQETQYF; DNA: TGTGCCAGCAGTTACGGGACAGTCCAAGAGACCCAGTACTTC
V: TRBV6-5; length: 15; D: NA; J: TRBJ1-1; size: many; CDR3: CASSWGGAQDTEAFF; DNA: TGTGCCAGCAGTTGGGGGGGCGCACAGGACACTGAAGCTTTCTTT
V: TRBV7-2; length: 15; D: NA; J: TRBJ2-5; size: many; CDR3: CASSLAGTYQETQYF; DNA: TGTGCCAGCAGCTTAGCTGGAACCTACCAAGAGACCCAGTACTTC
V: TRBV3-1; length: 16; D: TRBD1; J: TRBJ1-2; size: NA; CDR3: CASSLSTAQGARGYTF; DNA: TGTGCCAGCAGCCTTAGTACCGCACAGGGGGCCAGAGGCTACACCTTC
V: TRBV12-3/TRBV12-4; length: 14; D: NA; J: TRBJ2-1; size: many; CDR3: CASSPENLANEQFF; DNA: TGTGCCAGCAGTCCAGAAAACCTAGCAAATGAGCAGTTCTTC
V: TRBV20-1; length: 16; D: TRBD1; J: TRBJ1-2; size: many; CDR3: CSARDITGERGYGYTF; DNA: TGCAGTGCTAGAGATATCACAGGGGAGAGGGGCTATGGCTACACCTTC
V: TRBV5-4; length: 15; D: TRBD1; J: TRBJ2-7; size: NA; CDR3: CASSRPGTGVNEQYF; DNA: TGTGCCAGCAGCCGACCCGGGACAGGGGTCAACGAGCAGTACTTC
V: TRBV9; length: 14; D: TRBD1; J: TRBJ1-2; size: many; CDR3: CASSEQGSGYGYTF; DNA: TGTGCCAGCAGCGAACAGGGGTCAGGCTATGGCTACACCTTC
V: TRBV4-3; length: 17; D: NA; J: TRBJ1-2; size: few; CDR3: CASSQEGARVANYGYTF; DNA: TGCGCCAGCAGCCAAGAAGGGGCACGGGTCGCTAACTATGGCTACACCTTC
V: TRBV24-1; length: 15; D: NA; J: TRBJ1-2; size: many; CDR3: CATSVPLLSNYGYTF; DNA: TGTGCCACCAGTGTCCCACTCCTGTCCAACTATGGCTACACCTTC
V: TRBV5-1; length: 14; D: TRBD2; J: TRBJ2-3; size: many; CDR3: CASSPGGAADTQYF; DNA: TGCGCCAGCAGCCCGGGGGGGGCGGCAGATACGCAGTATTTT